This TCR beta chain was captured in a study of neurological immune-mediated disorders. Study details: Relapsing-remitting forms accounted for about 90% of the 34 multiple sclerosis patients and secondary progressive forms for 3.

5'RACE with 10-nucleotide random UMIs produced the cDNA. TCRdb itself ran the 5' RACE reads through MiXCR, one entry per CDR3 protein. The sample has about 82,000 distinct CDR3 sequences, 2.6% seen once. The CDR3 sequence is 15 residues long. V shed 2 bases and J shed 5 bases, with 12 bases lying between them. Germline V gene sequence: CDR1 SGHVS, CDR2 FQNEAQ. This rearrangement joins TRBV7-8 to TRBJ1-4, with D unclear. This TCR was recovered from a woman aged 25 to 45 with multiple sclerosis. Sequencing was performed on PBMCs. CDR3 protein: CASSLKGPFNEKLFF. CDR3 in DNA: TGTGCCAGCAGCTTAAAGGGCCCCTTCAATGAAAAACTGTTTTTT.